One and the same sample provided the 10 T cell receptor beta chains below, sequenced in a study of response to subunit inactivated influenza vaccine. TCRdb reanalysed the RT-PCR reads using MiXCR and keeps one entry per CDR3 protein. The profile shows hundreds of thousands of distinct CDR3 sequences, around 14% of them singletons. The source was PBMCs from blood, collected around 15 days before vaccination. Receptor source: a man aged 50 to 59 who received an inactivated influenza vaccine.

In its sample, this clonotype was seen a few times. The CDR3 protein is CAKQGQAYEQYF. The CDR3 DNA reads as TGTGCCAAACAGGGCCAGGCCTACGAGCAGTACTTC. This chain uses TRBV2 with TRBJ2-7, with D possibly matching TRBD1 (6 bases). The CDR3 contains 12 residues. Trimming stripped 10 bases from V and 2 bases from J, with 12 bases between. The germline V gene has CDR1 SNHLY and CDR2 FYNNEI. The full variable domain, its missing parts supplied by reference TRBV2 and TRBJ2-7, is EPEVTQTPSHQVTQMGQEVILRCVPISNHLYFYWYRQILGQKVEFLVSFYNNEISEKSEIFDDQFSVERPDGSNFTLKIRSTKLEDSAMYFCAKQGQAYEQYFGPGTRLTVT.

This chain connects TRBV12-3 or TRBV12-4 to TRBJ2-5; 9 bases are shared with TRBD2. The CDR3 is 16 amino acids. Trimming cost V 1 base and J 5 bases; bases outside gene matches: 8. This CDR3 reads CASSLVREGSWETQYF. CDR3 sequence (DNA): TGTGCCAGCAGTTTAGTGCGGGAGGGTTCATGGGAGACCCAGTACTTC.

This clonotype was counted a few times. The V and J genes are TRBV2 and TRBJ2-7, with D perhaps TRBD1 or TRBD2 (5 bases each). CDR3 length equals 14 residues. V lost 6 bases, J lost 8 bases, and 20 bases lay in between. CDR1 and CDR2 from the germline V gene are SNHLY and FYNNEI. This CDR3 is CASREVGTNSKQYF. CDR3 DNA sequence: TGTGCCAGCAGGGAGGTAGGGACCAACTCGAAGCAGTACTTC.

In this sample, this clonotype turned up many times. The gene calls are TRBV5-5 and TRBJ2-3, with D uncertain. Germline values: CDR1 SGHKS, CDR2 YYEKEE (reference sequence). V shed 4 bases and J shed 0 bases, with 3 bases lying between them. The CDR3 runs 12 residues. CDR3 in amino acids: CASSKSTDTQYF. The CDR3 nucleotides read TGTGCCAGCAGCAAAAGCACAGATACGCAGTATTTT.

This clonotype was detected a few times. CDR3 DNA: TGTGCCAGCAGTTTAGGGGGTGCGCGAGGGAGGGAAAACATTCAGTACTTC. This sequence encodes CASSLGGARGRENIQYF. The gene calls are TRBV12-3 or TRBV12-4 and TRBJ2-4, with TRBD2 matching 7 bases. V was pared by 1 base and J by 5 bases, with 11 bases of the junction left unmatched. The CDR3 has 17 amino acids.

This clonotype has just a few counts. This rearrangement joins TRBV5-5 to TRBJ2-7; D could derive from TRBD1 or TRBD2 (6 bases each). The V end was cut by 0 bases, the J end by 7 bases, with 14 bases between. The CDR3 consists of 14 residues. From germline, CDR1 is SGHKS and CDR2 YYEKEE (reference sequence). This chain's CDR3 is CASSLVVRGREQYF. The DNA of the CDR3 is TGTGCCAGCAGCTTGGTTGTCCGGGGGCGTGAGCAGTACTTC.

This clonotype was found a few times. The V gene is TRBV10-3, the J gene TRBJ2-2, with TRBD1 identical over 8 bases. The CDR3 has 16 amino acids. The germline V gene has CDR1 ENHRY and CDR2 SYGVKD. J was trimmed by 1 base and V by 4 bases; bases with no gene match: 5. For the CDR3, the DNA is TGTGCCATCAGTGGCTTCGGACAGGGGAACACCGGGGAGCTGTTTTTT. Translating gives CAISGFGQGNTGELFF.

This clonotype was recorded a few times. This chain joins TRBV29-1 and TRBJ2-3; D remains unclear. Germline V gene sequence: CDR1 SQVTM, CDR2 ANQGSEA. This CDR3 region has 14 residues. Trimming removed 3 bases from V and 4 bases from J, with 14 bases in between. CDR3 loop: CSVDGEARPDTQYF. The CDR3 DNA reads TGCAGCGTTGATGGTGAAGCTCGGCCAGATACGCAGTATTTT.

V and J are TRBV10-3 and TRBJ2-2; D possibly corresponds to TRBD1 (5 bases). V lost 4 bases and J 6 bases, leaving 9 bases between the germline ends. Germline V gene data show CDR1 as ENHRY and CDR2 as SYGVKD. CDR3 size: 13 residues. Written as DNA, the CDR3 is TGTGCCATCAGTGTCAGGGAATCCGGGGAGCTGTTTTTT. This codes for CAISVRESGELFF.

The chain joins TRBV5-1 to TRBJ2-1; no reliable D call. The CDR3 runs 14 residues. The germline V and J ends were trimmed by 6 bases and 1 base, with 11 bases remaining between them. Germline V gene data show CDR1 as SGHRS and CDR2 as YFSETQ. The DNA for the CDR3 is TGCGCCAGCAACCCGACGAGGTCCTACAATGAGCAGTTCTTC. Protein: CASNPTRSYNEQFF.